This T cell receptor (beta chain) was identified in a study of T cell changes during pregnancy in multiple sclerosis. The CDR3 runs to 13 residues. Trimming shortened V by 2 bases and J by 1 base, and 6 bases separated the two germline ends. Germline V gene sequence: CDR1 SGHRS, CDR2 YFSETQ. The method was immunoSEQ multiplex PCR; TCRdb's version includes in-frame clones alone and lacks a portion of them. The sample consists of about 100,000 clones, over 80% of them appearing once. About this clone itself: This CDR3 is also generated by other DNA sequences in the sample.

Source: peripheral blood, taken after pregnancy. The chain couples TRBV5-1 to TRBJ1-1; D remains unclear. This clonotype originated in a female donor with multiple sclerosis, enrolled in a pregnancy study. This chain's CDR3 is CASSLQKNTEAFF. The CDR3 nucleotides read TGCGCCAGCAGCTTACAGAAGAACACTGAAGCTTTCTTT.